The T cell receptor (beta chain) under discussion was sequenced for a study of early T cells in non-severe SARS-CoV-2 infection. On the study more broadly: Sequencing input comprised bulk RNA from unsorted whole blood; chain pairing was not available.

Study conclusions and caveats: Private and CD4 specificities were missed by VDJdb matching, which favored anti-spike CD8 responses.

Molecules of cDNA were individually given unique molecular identifiers that were attached to them. MiXCR, run by TCRdb on the 5' RACE reads, gives a single entry per CDR3 protein. The sample records 70,000 to 80,000 distinct CDR3 sequences, 12% being singletons. With 0 bases removed from V and 13 bases from J, the gap between germline ends came to 10 bases. CDR1 is SEHNR, CDR2 FQNEAQ, per germline (reference sequence). The CDR3 is 13 residues long. As for this clonotype: Its antigen is currently unknown.

The V and J genes are TRBV7-9 and TRBJ1-6, with no clear D. The sample here was whole blood, taken at baseline. This sequence originates from an adult who was a healthcare worker with PCR-confirmed SARS-CoV-2 infection or an uninfected control (not recorded which). CDR3 coding DNA: TGTGCCAGCAGCTTAGCGGGCTCTTTTCCCCTCCACTTT. Its protein is CASSLAGSFPLHF.